This entry is about one T cell receptor (beta chain). Its target is not known. As every portion of the isolated RNA was reverse transcribed, the sequencing read expressed TCRB transcripts. The repertoire was sequenced with immunoSEQ multiplex PCR; TCRdb's copy has only in-frame clones and lacks some. The sample has about 220,000 clones, roughly a tenth seen once. The data stem from a study of beta chain features in type 1 diabetes. Purities over 98% were achieved in all sorted populations. Broader study findings: Patients and controls would share equally any PCR tilt toward shorter templates.

The TCR comes from a man younger than 30 in good health. The sequenced material came from central memory CD4+ T cells from blood.

CDR3 in amino acids: CASGTMTGSGEKLFF. The CDR3 DNA sequence: TGTGCCAGCGGAACAATGACAGGGTCAGGTGAAAAACTGTTTTTT. V usage is TRBV27 and J usage is TRBJ1-4; TRBD1 agrees at 7 bases. After removal of 8 bases from V and 7 bases from J, the junction contained 13 bases not matched to a gene. The CDR3 runs to 15 residues. The germline CDR1 and CDR2 sequences are MNHEY and SMNVEV (reference sequence).